This T cell receptor (beta chain) appears in the sequencing data of a study of T cell responses to AZD1222 COVID-19 vaccine (dated by TCRdb to the early 2020s). Notes on the research overall: AZD1222 recipients whose second dose came at about 4 weeks and those whose second dose came at about 12 weeks were combined into one group, since spike-specific TCR depth and breadth did not differ between the two schedules. Enrollment into the trials was organized by age into subgroups of 18-55, 56-69 and 70-plus years, and those subgroups contained approximately 160, 26 and 62 TCR-sequenced participants, respectively. A total of approximately 240 trial participants underwent TCR sequencing, of whom 207 had received two doses of AZD1222 and some 26 had received two doses of the MenACWY control vaccine.

About this clone itself: Its antigen remains undetermined. Base quality data are lacking; no much larger clone is found one base away.

General findings and caveats noted by the study authors: Most participants were white British and females outnumbered males, and the authors suggested that clonal diversity may have been underestimated. Only six AZD1222 recipients were SARS-CoV-2 seropositive at baseline, limiting conclusions about previously exposed vaccinees. Reportedly, almost half of the unique spike-specific TCRs recognized epitopes lying outside the regions that are mutated in the B.1.351 and B.1.1.7 variants. After two AZD1222 doses, both the breadth and the depth of spike-specific TCRs were significantly higher than at day 0 and than in MenACWY recipients. The 56-69-year group was small, and its depth increase did not reach significance, likely because of low power. No day 14 peak-response samples were available, so repertoires were characterized only after the peak T cell response. The vaccine-associated CD4 TCRs covered the entire spike protein, and the dominant responses fell in regions 160-218 and 743-854.

CDR1 and CDR2, looked up from the germline V gene (reference sequence), are SGHNT and YYREEE. The CDR3 goes from the cysteine to the phenylalanine over 17 residues. Kept here is only the CDR3 DNA, which spans 51 bases and is read in frame from base 1. Trimming removed 0 bases from V and 1 base from J, leaving 11 bases between the germline ends. The CDR3 regions of human TCRbeta chains were subjected to immunosequencing. On the study's bioinformatics: TCRs in the repertoires were matched against a reference library of SARS-CoV-2-specific TCRs that had been generated with the MIRA antigen-specificity platform. Breadth meant the fraction of unique TCRs that were SARS-CoV-2-associated, whereas depth meant the fraction of total T cells that were SARS-CoV-2-associated. Using the MIRA data, each spike-specific TCR was assigned both to the spike region to which the TCR was reactive and to a CD4 or CD8 class. Log10-transformed breadth and depth values were compared by one-way ANOVA with Sidak's multiple comparisons tests. In TCRdb, the immuneACCESS table is reduced to in-frame sequences with V and J assigned. These tables do not hold every clone; where another copy was compared, an unresolved V gene accounts for under half, and the others remain unexplained. That table supplies the V and J calls and clone size; D and trimming were determined from the DNA. The sample profile shows fewer than 120,000 clones; 81% of them were found once. Approximately 4.6% of the sample rests with the top ten.

The intended sense of this specimen's time point label: baseline before first vaccination. Vaccinee samples were obtained from the UK trials COV001 and COV002, which included a single-blind randomized controlled phase 2/3 trial of AZD1222 (ChAdOx1 nCoV-19) in healthy adults. Trial participant PBMC samples were collected at day 0 and day 28 after the second dose for TCRbeta chain sequencing. The material sequenced was peripheral blood, taken on day 0 of AZD1222 vaccination. The TCR was taken from an adult in good health. The chain employs TRBV5-4 and TRBJ1-6; the D gene remains uncertain. The nucleotide sequence is given as TGTGCCAGCAGCTTGGAGCCAGAGAAATCCTATAATTCACCCCTCCACTTT. This codes for CASSLEPEKSYNSPLHF.